This TCR beta chain emerged from a study of HIV-infected children after antiretroviral therapy interruption. The treatment: PENTA 11 planned treatment interruption arm or continuous ART arm. This clonotype was detected ten times or more. Germline CDR1 and CDR2: DFQATT and SNEGSKA (reference sequence). The ends were cut back, 0 bases at V and 3 bases at J, with 6 bases in the middle. The CDR3 is 12 residues long. RNA-based 3' RACE libraries used unique molecular identifiers. MiXCR was run by TCRdb on the 3' RACE reads, yielding one entry per CDR3 protein. The sample lists nearly 15,000 distinct CDR3 sequences, 3% to 3.5% occurring once.

The clonotype was recovered from a pool of human donors with HIV. Sample: CD45RO+ CD8+ T cells from PBMCs, pooled from several time points, taken from a donor given antiretroviral therapy, either interrupted or continuous. Subset here: memory CD8+ CD45RO+ CD45RA- T cells. J is TRBJ2-7 and V is TRBV20-1; D is perhaps TRBD1 or TRBD2 (5 bases each). The DNA of the CDR3 is TGCAGTGCTAGAGATGGGGGCTACGAGCAGTACTTC. Amino acid sequence: CSARDGGYEQYF.